The rows below give T cell receptor beta chains drawn from one sample of a study of blood T cell repertoires in COVID-19. Some clones are missing from TCRdb's copy, which holds only in-frame ones; the method was immunoSEQ multiplex PCR. Among 45,000 to 55,000 clones listed, roughly 79% were seen once. Sequenced: peripheral blood. The receptor set was obtained from a human donor with active or convalescent COVID-19. The donor label of this sample is uncertain. Both conserved end residues are part of each CDR3. D genes are given only for firm matches. Clone size is shown for a subset of rows, as once, few, many or a class of expanded clone.

V: TRBV19; J: TRBJ2-5; size: .; D: .; CDR3: CASSISGLQETQYF; DNA: TGTGCCAGTAGTATAAGCGGGTTACAAGAGACCCAGTACTTC
V: TRBV7-2; J: TRBJ2-7; size: .; D: .; CDR3: CASSLTDRYHEQYF; DNA: TGTGCCAGCAGCTTAACCGACAGGTACCACGAGCAGTACTTC
V: TRBV5-1; J: TRBJ2-3; size: few; D: .; CDR3: CASSLNWGDTDTQYF; DNA: TGCGCCAGCAGCTTGAACTGGGGAGACACAGATACGCAGTATTTT
V: TRBV19; J: TRBJ2-5; size: .; D: TRBD1; CDR3: CASSPQGARETQYF; DNA: TGTGCCAGTAGTCCGCAGGGGGCAAGGGAGACCCAGTACTTC
V: TRBV28; J: TRBJ2-5; size: once; D: TRBD2; CDR3: CASSSRTSAGETQYF; DNA: TGTGCCAGCAGTTCACGGACTAGCGCGGGAGAGACCCAGTACTTC
V: TRBV29-1; J: TRBJ2-5; size: .; D: .; CDR3: CSVAGTRHSQETQYF; DNA: TGCAGCGTAGCTGGGACTCGGCACTCTCAAGAGACCCAGTACTTC
V: TRBV11-2; J: TRBJ2-7; size: many; D: TRBD2; CDR3: CASSLGPSGPYEQYF; DNA: TGTGCCAGCAGCTTAGGCCCTAGCGGCCCATACGAGCAGTACTTC
V: TRBV24-1; J: TRBJ2-4; size: .; D: .; CDR3: CATSGVLAKNIQYF; DNA: TGTGCCACCAGTGGCGTTCTAGCCAAAAACATTCAGTACTTC
V: TRBV28; J: TRBJ1-2; size: .; D: TRBD1; CDR3: CASSSRTGANYGYTF; DNA: TGTGCCAGCAGTTCACGGACAGGAGCTAACTATGGCTACACCTTC
V: TRBV7-9; J: TRBJ1-5; size: once; D: .; CDR3: CASSSADSGQPQHF; DNA: TGTGCCAGCAGCTCAGCGGACAGCGGACAGCCCCAGCATTTT
V: TRBV5-4; J: TRBJ2-1; size: .; D: TRBD2; CDR3: CASSATSGVSYNEQFF; DNA: TGTGCCAGCAGCGCGACTAGCGGAGTGTCGTACAATGAGCAGTTCTTC
V: TRBV28; J: TRBJ1-2; size: .; D: TRBD1; CDR3: CATKIPGQGYGYTF; DNA: TGTGCCACCAAAATACCGGGACAGGGCTATGGCTACACCTTC
V: TRBV7-9; J: TRBJ1-4; size: .; D: .; CDR3: CASSSITGGEKLFF; DNA: TGTGCCAGCAGCTCCATCACGGGGGGTGAAAAACTGTTTTTT
V: TRBV25-1; J: TRBJ1-4; size: .; D: TRBD1; CDR3: CASSDPRQGDEKLFF; DNA: TGTGCCAGCAGTGATCCGAGACAGGGGGATGAAAAACTGTTTTTT
V: TRBV7-7; J: TRBJ1-5; size: .; D: .; CDR3: CASSRSPNQPQHF; DNA: TGTGCTAGCAGCCGGAGTCCCAATCAGCCCCAGCATTTT
V: TRBV19; J: TRBJ2-7; size: .; D: TRBD1; CDR3: CASKGIDREFDEQYF; DNA: TGTGCCAGTAAAGGTATCGACAGGGAATTCGACGAGCAGTACTTC
V: TRBV19; J: TRBJ2-1; size: .; D: TRBD2; CDR3: CASSILLLAGEGGNNEQFF; DNA: TGTGCCAGTAGTATACTTCTTCTAGCGGGAGAGGGGGGGAACAATGAGCAGTTCTTC
V: TRBV9; J: TRBJ2-2; size: .; D: .; CDR3: CASSISAGPTNTGELFF; DNA: TGTGCCAGCAGCATCTCCGCGGGACCGACGAACACCGGGGAGCTGTTTTTT